This T cell receptor beta chain stems from a study of shared clonotypes between healthy human individuals. The assay was carried out at the deep level. In the original processing: Quality scores were absent from the junction-only immunoSEQ sequences, so filtering differed. TCRdb's copy holds only in-frame clones and misses some; the assay was immunoSEQ multiplex PCR. Clone size and V and J calls were adopted from that table, with D and trimming inferred from the DNA. In the table there are roughly 600,000 clones, roughly 98% of which are singletons. In the naive CD8 group, cells lacked CD45RO and were positively selected for CCR7, so terminally differentiated effector memory CD45RA+ cells were left out. Regarding this clone: Its antigen is still unknown.

Points from the study as a whole: Represented genetic and exposure-history diversity was restricted by having few donors.

Germline CDR1 is MGHRA and CDR2 is YSYEKL. The CDR3 spans 15 residues. Trimming took off 2 bases at V and 2 bases at J, with 13 bases between the two ends. This TCR derives from a man younger than 45 in good health. The chain recombines TRBV4-1 with TRBJ2-7, with D perhaps matching TRBD2 (6 bases). Material for sequencing was naive CD8+ T cells sorted from blood. The CDR3 is CASSQTAGMPYEQYF. CDR3 nucleotide sequence: TGCGCCAGCAGCCAAACGGCGGGAATGCCCTACGAGCAGTACTTC.